The 3 T cell receptor beta chains listed next were all sequenced from one sample in a study of T-cell memory formation after mild COVID-19. TCRdb fed the 5' RACE reads into MiXCR, producing one record per CDR3 protein. The top ten clones hold 20% to 25% of a sample with about 340,000 distinct CDR3 sequences, approximately 13% of them seen once. The sample comprised PBMCs or a T cell subset sorted from them (not recorded which). The origin of the receptors is a young man who had mild COVID-19 (a few samples of this study predate the infection). Cell type and time point are not known.

This clonotype has a count of ten or more. The CDR3 region has the DNA TGTGCCAGCTCAGTAGACACTGGGGGTAATGAGCAGTTCTTC. This gives the protein CASSVDTGGNEQFF. The chain has TRBV18 and TRBJ2-1; D might be TRBD1 or TRBD2, each matching 5 bases. Germline-derived CDR1 and CDR2 are KGHSH and LQKENI. This CDR3 spans 14 amino acids. Trimming cost V 5 bases and J 7 bases, with 15 bases left between them.

The gene calls are TRBV4-2 and TRBJ1-1; D might be TRBD1 (6 bases). The germline gives CDR1 LGHNA, CDR2 YNFKEQ. V lost 8 bases to trimming and J lost 10 bases, with 20 bases between them. The CDR3 extends over 13 amino acids. The DNA of the CDR3 is TGTGCCAGCGGATCAGGGGATATACCGATAGCTTTCTTT. As protein: CASGSGDIPIAFF.

In its sample, this clonotype was seen a few times. The chain uses TRBV7-2 and TRBJ1-2, with D tentatively TRBD1 (6 bases). The CDR3 runs to 15 residues. V was pared by 2 bases and J by 4 bases, with 14 bases between. Germline CDR1 and CDR2: SGHTA and FQGNSA. CDR3: CASSLLSGGLYGYTF. In DNA, the CDR3 is TGTGCCAGCAGCTTACTCTCGGGGGGCCTCTATGGCTACACCTTC.